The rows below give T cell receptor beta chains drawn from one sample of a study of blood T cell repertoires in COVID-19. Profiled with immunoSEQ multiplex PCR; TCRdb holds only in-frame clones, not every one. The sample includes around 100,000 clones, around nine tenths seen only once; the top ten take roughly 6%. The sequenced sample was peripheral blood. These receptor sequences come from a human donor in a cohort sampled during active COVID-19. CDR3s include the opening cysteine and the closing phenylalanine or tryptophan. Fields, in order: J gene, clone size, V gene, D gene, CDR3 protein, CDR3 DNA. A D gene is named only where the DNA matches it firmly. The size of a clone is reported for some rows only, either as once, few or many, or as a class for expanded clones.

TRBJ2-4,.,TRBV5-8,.,CASSLGLTPRYIQYF,TGTGCCAGCAGCTTGGGATTAACCCCCAGATACATTCAGTACTTC
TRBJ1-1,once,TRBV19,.,CASSIGGRVNTEAFF,TGTGCCAGTAGTATAGGGGGGCGGGTGAACACTGAAGCTTTCTTT
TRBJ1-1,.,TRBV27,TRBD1,CATRMTGVTEAFF,TGTGCCACCAGGATGACAGGGGTGACTGAAGCTTTCTTT
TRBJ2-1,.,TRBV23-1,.,CASSRVKKRGHYNEQFF,TGCGCCAGCAGTCGGGTTAAAAAGCGGGGACACTACAATGAGCAGTTCTTC
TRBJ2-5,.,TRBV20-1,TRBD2,CSASPSGTETQYF,TGCAGTGCTAGTCCTAGCGGGACTGAGACCCAGTACTTC
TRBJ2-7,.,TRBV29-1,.,CSVDRGNYEQYF,TGCAGCGTTGATAGGGGTAACTACGAGCAGTACTTC
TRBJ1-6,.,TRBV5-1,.,CASSLGGSAYNSPLHF,TGCGCCAGCAGCTTAGGCGGGAGCGCCTATAATTCACCCCTCCACTTT
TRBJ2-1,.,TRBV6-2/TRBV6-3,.,CASSYGGANEQFF,TGTGCCAGCAGTTACGGCGGGGCGAATGAGCAGTTCTTC
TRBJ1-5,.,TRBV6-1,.,CASRLQSGQPQHF,TGTGCCAGCAGACTTCAATCAGGTCAGCCCCAGCATTTT
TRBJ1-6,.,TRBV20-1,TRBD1,CSASVTTGGQSPLHF,TGCAGTGCTAGTGTCACGACAGGGGGACAATCACCCCTCCACTTT
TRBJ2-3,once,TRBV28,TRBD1,CASCTGTGNTDTQYF,TGTGCCAGTTGCACCGGGACAGGGAACACAGATACGCAGTATTTT
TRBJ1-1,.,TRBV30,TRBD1,CAWRGQGNTEAFF,TGTGCCTGGAGGGGACAGGGAAACACTGAAGCTTTCTTT
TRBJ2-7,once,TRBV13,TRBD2,CASSQGTSGTNYEQYF,TGTGCCAGCAGCCAAGGGACTAGCGGGACTAACTACGAGCAGTACTTC
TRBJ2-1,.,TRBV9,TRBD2,CASSVVSGGNNEQFF,TGTGCCAGCAGCGTAGTTAGCGGGGGGAACAATGAGCAGTTCTTC
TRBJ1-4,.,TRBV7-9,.,CASIAGTPKTNEKLFF,TGTGCCAGCATCGCAGGGACACCCAAGACTAATGAAAAACTGTTTTTT
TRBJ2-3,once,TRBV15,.,CATSRGGLTDTQYF,TGTGCCACCAGCAGAGGAGGGTTAACAGATACGCAGTATTTT
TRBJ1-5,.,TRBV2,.,CASTGGRTANQPQHF,TGTGCCAGCACCGGAGGGAGGACCGCCAATCAGCCCCAGCATTTT
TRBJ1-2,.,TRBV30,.,CAWIRQGTGYTF,TGTGCCTGGATCAGGCAGGGGACTGGCTACACCTTC
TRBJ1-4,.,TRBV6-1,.,CASSEAGGELFF,TGTGCCAGCAGTGAAGCTGGGGGGGAACTGTTTTTT
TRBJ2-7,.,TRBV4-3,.,CASSPIGGPSEQYF,TGCGCCAGCAGCCCCATTGGGGGCCCCAGCGAGCAGTACTTC
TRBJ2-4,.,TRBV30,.,CAWSADSRAKNIQYF,TGTGCCTGGAGCGCCGACTCTCGAGCCAAAAACATTCAGTACTTC
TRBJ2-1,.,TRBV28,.,CASRTLAEQFF,TGTGCCAGCAGGACCTTAGCGGAGCAGTTCTTC
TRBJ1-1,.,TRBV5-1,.,CASSLGDFGTEAFF,TGCGCCAGCAGCTTGGGGGACTTTGGCACTGAAGCTTTCTTT
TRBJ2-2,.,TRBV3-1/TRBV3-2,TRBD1,CASSQRDRAGGELFF,TGTGCCAGCAGCCAAAGGGACAGGGCTGGCGGGGAGCTGTTTTTT
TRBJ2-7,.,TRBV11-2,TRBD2,CASSKSSGSHEQYF,TGTGCCAGCAGCAAATCTAGCGGGAGCCACGAGCAGTACTTC
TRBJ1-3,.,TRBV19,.,CASSWGASGNTIYF,TGTGCCAGTAGTTGGGGCGCCTCTGGAAACACCATATATTTT
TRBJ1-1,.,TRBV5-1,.,CASSHTTGLNTEAFF,TGCGCCAGCAGCCACACCACAGGGCTGAACACTGAAGCTTTCTTT
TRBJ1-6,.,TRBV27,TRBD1,CASSPHGTGGLIYNSPLHF,TGTGCCAGCAGTCCACATGGGACAGGGGGCCTTATCTATAATTCACCCCTCCACTTT
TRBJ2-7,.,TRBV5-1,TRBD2,CASRLATGLARNEQYF,TGCGCCAGCAGGCTGGCTACGGGACTAGCGAGAAACGAGCAGTACTTC
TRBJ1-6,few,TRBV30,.,CAYDSYNSPLHF,TGTGCCTACGACAGTTATAATTCACCCCTCCACTTT
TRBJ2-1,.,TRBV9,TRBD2,CASSPYDGFGTSVHNEQFF,TGTGCCAGCAGCCCTTACGATGGATTTGGGACTAGCGTCCACAATGAGCAGTTCTTC
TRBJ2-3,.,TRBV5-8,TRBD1,CASSQGQGTDTQYF,TGTGCCAGCAGCCAAGGACAGGGGACAGATACGCAGTATTTT
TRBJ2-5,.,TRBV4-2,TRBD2,CASSQDRAGVETQYF,TGTGCCAGCAGCCAAGATAGGGCGGGGGTAGAGACCCAGTACTTC
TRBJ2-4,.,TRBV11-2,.,CASSLGMQGIGAKNIQYF,TGTGCCAGCAGCTTAGGAATGCAGGGGATCGGGGCCAAAAACATTCAGTACTTC
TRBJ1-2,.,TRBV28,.,CASSLVKLANYGYTF,TGTGCCAGCAGTTTAGTGAAGCTAGCCAACTATGGCTACACCTTC
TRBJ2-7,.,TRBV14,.,CASSRSGTQSSYEQYF,TGTGCCAGCAGCCGATCCGGGACACAGAGCTCCTACGAGCAGTACTTC
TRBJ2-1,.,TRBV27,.,CASSYTGNYNEQFF,TGTGCCAGCAGTTACACGGGGAACTACAATGAGCAGTTCTTC
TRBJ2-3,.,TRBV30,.,CAWSEITGTQYF,TGTGCCTGGAGCGAAATTACTGGTACGCAGTATTTT
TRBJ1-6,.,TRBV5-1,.,CASSFSAGTYNSPLHF,TGCGCCAGCAGCTTTTCCGCGGGGACCTATAATTCACCCCTCCACTTT
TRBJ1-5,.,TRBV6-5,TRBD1,CASRDRAPANQPQHF,TGTGCCAGCCGGGACAGGGCGCCCGCAAATCAGCCCCAGCATTTT
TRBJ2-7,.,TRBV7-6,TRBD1,CASSLKPGQPGEQYF,TGTGCCAGCAGCCTGAAGCCGGGACAGCCTGGCGAGCAGTACTTC
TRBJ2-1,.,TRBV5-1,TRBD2,CASSYPGLAGNYNEQFF,TGCGCCAGCAGTTATCCGGGACTAGCGGGGAACTACAATGAGCAGTTCTTC
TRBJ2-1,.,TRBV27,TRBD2,CASSLRSTLAVNSEEQFF,TGTGCCAGCAGTTTACGCTCTACCCTAGCGGTTAATAGTGAAGAGCAGTTCTTC
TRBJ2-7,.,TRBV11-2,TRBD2,CASSGRADEQYF,TGTGCCAGCTCTGGGAGGGCGGACGAGCAGTACTTC
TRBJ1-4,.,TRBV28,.,CASSLTLRPGKKLFF,TGTGCCAGCAGTTTGACCCTCCGACCCGGGAAAAAACTGTTTTTT
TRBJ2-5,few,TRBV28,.,CASSSRGKTQYF,TGTGCCAGCAGTTCTCGGGGAAAGACCCAGTACTTC
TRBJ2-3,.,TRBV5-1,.,CASSLAGPSTDTQYF,TGCGCCAGCAGTTTAGCTGGCCCTAGCACAGATACGCAGTATTTT